This section outlines one T cell receptor beta chain sequence together with its context. Original processing notes: Reference gene primers were amplified, and this amplification served to estimate nucleated cell counts. Using immunoSEQ multiplex PCR, the repertoire was profiled, and TCRdb retains in-frame clones only, with some absent. That table gives V, J and clone size, and the DNA gave D and trimming. This sample has 150,000 to 200,000 clones, with 78% found just once. Looked up from germline, CDR1 is SNHLY and CDR2 is FYNNEI. V was trimmed by 7 bases and J by 2 bases, leaving 12 bases between them. The CDR3 consists of 14 residues. This record belongs to a study of blood T cell repertoires in COVID-19.

The sequencing sample was made of PBMCs or T cells enriched from blood (not recorded which). This rearrangement joins TRBV2 to TRBJ1-5; D might be TRBD1 (6 bases). This sequence originates from a woman aged 45-60 years who had recovered from COVID-19. CDR3 coding DNA: TGTGCCAGCACCTTAAGACAGGGCAATCAGCCCCAGCATTTT. This codes for CASTLRQGNQPQHF. The variable domain in full, with the rest retrieved from reference TRBV2 and TRBJ1-5, is EPEVTQTPSHQVTQMGQEVILRCVPISNHLYFYWYRQILGQKVEFLVSFYNNEISEKSEIFDDQFSVERPDGSNFTLKIRSTKLEDSAMYFCASTLRQGNQPQHFGDGTRLSIL.